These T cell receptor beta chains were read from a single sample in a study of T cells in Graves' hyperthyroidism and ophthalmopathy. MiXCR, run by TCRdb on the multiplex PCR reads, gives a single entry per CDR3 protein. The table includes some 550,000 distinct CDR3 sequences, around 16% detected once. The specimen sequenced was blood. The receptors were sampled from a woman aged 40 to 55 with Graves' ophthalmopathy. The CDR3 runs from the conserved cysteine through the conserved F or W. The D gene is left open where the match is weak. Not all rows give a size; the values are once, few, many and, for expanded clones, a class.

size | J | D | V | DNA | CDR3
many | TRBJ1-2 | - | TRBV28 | TGTGCCACCGATTACGGCAGGGACGGCTACACCTTC | CATDYGRDGYTF
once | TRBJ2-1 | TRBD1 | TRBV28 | TGTGCCAGCTCAGGGACAGCCCTCAATGAGCAGTTCTTC | CASSGTALNEQFF
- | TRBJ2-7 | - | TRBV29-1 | TGCAGCGTCGCTCCCGGGACGTCATCCTACGAGCAGTACTTC | CSVAPGTSSYEQYF
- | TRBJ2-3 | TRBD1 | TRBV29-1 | TGCAGCGTTGTCGGACAGGGAACAGATACGCAGTATTTT | CSVVGQGTDTQYF
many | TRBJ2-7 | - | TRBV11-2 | TGTGCCACCGCCCAAACCTACGAGCAGTACTTC | CATAQTYEQYF
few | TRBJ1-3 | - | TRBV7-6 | TGTGCCAGCAGCTCGGGAGGGGGAAACACCATATATTTT | CASSSGGGNTIYF
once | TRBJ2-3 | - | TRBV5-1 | TGCGCCAGCAGCACAGACCCGGATACGCAGTATTTT | CASSTDPDTQYF
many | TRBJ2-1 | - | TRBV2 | TGTGCCAGCAGTGAAAACAGATACTCCTACAATGAGCAGTTCTTC | CASSENRYSYNEQFF
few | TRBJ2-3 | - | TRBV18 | TGTGCCAGCTCATCACAGGGAGTCGGCACAGATACGCAGTATTTT | CASSSQGVGTDTQYF
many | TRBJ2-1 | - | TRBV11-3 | TGTGCCAGCAGCTTGGACGGCTACAATGAGCAGTTCTTC | CASSLDGYNEQFF
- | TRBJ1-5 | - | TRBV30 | TGTGCCTGGAAGGGGCCGAGGACTTACGGCTTCTATAGCAATCAGCCCCAGCATTTT | CAWKGPRTYGFYSNQPQHF
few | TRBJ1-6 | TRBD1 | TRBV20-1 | TGCAGTGCTTTTCTTCGACAGGGGGCGAATAGTTCACCCCTCCACTTT | CSAFLRQGANSSPLHF
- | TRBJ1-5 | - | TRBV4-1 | TGCGCCAGCAGCAAAGTCGGGGGGGGCGGCAATCAGCCCCAGCATTTT | CASSKVGGGGNQPQHF
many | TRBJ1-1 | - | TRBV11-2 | TGTGCCAGCGGGGGGGGTTTGAACACTGAAGCTTTCTTT | CASGGGLNTEAFF
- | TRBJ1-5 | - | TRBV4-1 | TGCGCCAGCAGCCAATTGCCAGGGAGCAATCAGCCCCAGCATTTT | CASSQLPGSNQPQHF
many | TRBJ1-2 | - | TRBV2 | TGTGCCAGCAGTGGACAGCAACCTACTAACTATGGCTACACCTTC | CASSGQQPTNYGYTF
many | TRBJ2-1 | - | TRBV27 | TGTGCCAGCAGTTTATCGGTAGCGCTCTCCTACAATGAGCAGTTCTTC | CASSLSVALSYNEQFF
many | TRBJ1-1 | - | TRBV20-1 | TGCAGTGTCAGGGAGAACACTGAAGCTTTCTTT | CSVRENTEAFF
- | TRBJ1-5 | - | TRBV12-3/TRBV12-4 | TGTGCCAGCAGTTTAAGGGGTGGGGCCCAGCATTTT | CASSLRGGAQHF
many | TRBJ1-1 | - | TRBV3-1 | TGTGCCAGCAGCCCCACCGGGGGCCTGAACACTGAAGCTTTCTTT | CASSPTGGLNTEAFF
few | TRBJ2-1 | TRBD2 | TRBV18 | TGTGCCAGCTCCCAGACTAGCGGGAAAAATGAGCAGTTCTTC | CASSQTSGKNEQFF
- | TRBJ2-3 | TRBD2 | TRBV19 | TGTGCCAGTGCCCCCGGGACTAGTCGCACAGATACGCAGTATTTT | CASAPGTSRTDTQYF
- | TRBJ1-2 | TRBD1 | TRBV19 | TGTGCCAGTACCTCCAGGGGGAACTGGGGCTACACCTTC | CASTSRGNWGYTF
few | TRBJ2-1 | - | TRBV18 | TGTGCCAGCTCGTCCCGGGCGCCGCAACCCTACAATGAGCAGTTCTTC | CASSSRAPQPYNEQFF
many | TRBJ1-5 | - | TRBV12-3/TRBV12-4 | TGTGCCAGCAGTTTATCCCTGCTCAATCAGCCCCAGCATTTT | CASSLSLLNQPQHF
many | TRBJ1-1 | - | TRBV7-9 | TGTGCCAGCAGCTTAGAGATACTCATGAACACTGAAGCTTTCTTT | CASSLEILMNTEAFF
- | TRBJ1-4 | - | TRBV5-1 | TGCGCCAGCAGCTTGAACGGCGGGGGGACTAATGAAAAACTGTTTTTT | CASSLNGGGTNEKLFF
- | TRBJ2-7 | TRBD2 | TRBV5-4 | TGTGCCAGCAGCTTGGGGCCTAGCGGGAGTGCCGAGCAGTACTTC | CASSLGPSGSAEQYF
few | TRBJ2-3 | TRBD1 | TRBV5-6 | TGTGCCAGCAGTTCCGGGGCAGGGGGTCTAGATACGCAGTATTTT | CASSSGAGGLDTQYF
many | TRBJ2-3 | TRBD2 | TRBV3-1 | TGTGCCAGCAGCCAAGGACCGGGACTAGCGGACACAAACACAGATACGCAGTATTTT | CASSQGPGLADTNTDTQYF
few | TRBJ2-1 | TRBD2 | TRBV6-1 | TGTGCCAGCAGGGAGGGACTAGTCTTCCCCTACAATGAGCAGTTCTTC | CASREGLVFPYNEQFF